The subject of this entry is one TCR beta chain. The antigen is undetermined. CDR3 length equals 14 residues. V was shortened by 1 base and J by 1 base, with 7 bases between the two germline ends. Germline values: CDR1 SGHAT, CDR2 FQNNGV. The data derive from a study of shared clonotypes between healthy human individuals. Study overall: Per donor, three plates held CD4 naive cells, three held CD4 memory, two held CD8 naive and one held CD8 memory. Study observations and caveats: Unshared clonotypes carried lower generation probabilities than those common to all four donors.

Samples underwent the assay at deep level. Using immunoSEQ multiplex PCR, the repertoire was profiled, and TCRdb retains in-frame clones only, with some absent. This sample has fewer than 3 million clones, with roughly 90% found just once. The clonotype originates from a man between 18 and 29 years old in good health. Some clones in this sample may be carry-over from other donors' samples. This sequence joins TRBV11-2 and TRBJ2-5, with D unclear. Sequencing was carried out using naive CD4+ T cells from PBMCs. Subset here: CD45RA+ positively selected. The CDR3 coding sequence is TGTGCCAGCAGCTTAGCCAGCGTCCAAGAGACCCAGTACTTC. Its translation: CASSLASVQETQYF.